These T cell receptor beta chains were read from a single sample in a study of shared clonotypes between healthy human individuals. Clones were read by immunoSEQ multiplex PCR, and TCRdb kept only the in-frame ones, dropping some. Counted here are over a million clones, approximately 78% occurring once; the ten biggest clones make up approximately 0.5%. Sequenced: memory CD4+ T cells from PBMCs. The receptors were sampled from a man between 18 and 29 years old in good health. Some clones in this sample may be carry-over from other donors' samples. Each CDR3 is given with its conserved first and last residue. The D gene is left open where the match is weak. Some rows have no size entry. The others give once, few or many, or a class for an expanded clone.

TRBJ2-1 NA TRBV11-1 NA TGTGCCAGCAGCTTCCAGGAACAGATGGGGAATGAGCAGTTCTTC CASSFQEQMGNEQFF
TRBJ1-2 TRBD1 TRBV4-2 few TGTGCCAGCAGCGATTTGGGGACAGGGTCGATCGGCTACACCTTC CASSDLGTGSIGYTF
TRBJ1-1 NA TRBV5-1 NA TGCGCCAGCAGCTTGGGAGTGGTGAACACTGAAGCTTTCTTT CASSLGVVNTEAFF
TRBJ2-7 NA TRBV2 few TGTGCCAGCACCATCTGGGAGAACGAGCAGTACTTC CASTIWENEQYF
TRBJ2-7 NA TRBV30 NA TGTGCCTGGAGTGGGAGGGGCGAGCAGTACTTC CAWSGRGEQYF
TRBJ2-1 TRBD2 TRBV29-1 NA TGCAGCGTTGGGGCCAGCGGGAGTTATGGTGAGCAGTTCTTC CSVGASGSYGEQFF
TRBJ2-4 TRBD2 TRBV5-1 NA TGCGCCAGCAGCCCTCCGTCGAGCGGGAGAAACATTCAGTACTTC CASSPPSSGRNIQYF
TRBJ2-5 TRBD1 TRBV7-9 NA TGTGCCAGCAGCTTTAAAGGGGGCTCGGAGACCCAGTACTTC CASSFKGGSETQYF
TRBJ2-1 TRBD2 TRBV28 NA TGTGCCAGCAGTTTCTTAGCGGGAGTGGGTCACAATGAGCAGTTCTTC CASSFLAGVGHNEQFF
TRBJ2-7 TRBD2 TRBV11-2 NA TGTGCCAGCAGGGGAAAGCGGGAGGGCGAGGTCGACGAGCAGTACTTC CASRGKREGEVDEQYF
TRBJ2-5 TRBD2 TRBV5-1 few TGCGCCAGCAGCTCACAAACCGGGACTAGCGTACCAGAGACCCAGTACTTC CASSSQTGTSVPETQYF
TRBJ2-3 NA TRBV11-3 NA TGTGCCAGCAGCCCGGACCGCGGAACAAGCACAGATACGCAGTATTTT CASSPDRGTSTDTQYF
TRBJ2-3 NA TRBV19 NA TGTGCCAGTAGTGGGGTAGCGGCCCAAAGCACAGATACGCAGTATTTT CASSGVAAQSTDTQYF
TRBJ1-5 NA TRBV5-4 NA TGTGCCAGCTCACGGGGTCAAAATCAGCCCCAGCATTTT CASSRGQNQPQHF
TRBJ1-2 TRBD1 TRBV5-6 NA TGTGCCAGCAGCTTGGCGGACAGGGGGCGAAGAGGCTACACCTTC CASSLADRGRRGYTF
TRBJ2-3 NA TRBV4-2 NA TGTGCCAGCAGCCAATTGAATGCGGCGGGCACAGATACGCAGTATTTT CASSQLNAAGTDTQYF
TRBJ2-2 NA TRBV9 NA TGTGCCACCAGTAGGGACACCAGGGCCGGGGAGCTGTTTTTT CATSRDTRAGELFF
TRBJ2-2 NA TRBV10-3 once TGTGCCATCAGCGAAAGCGGATCCGGGGAGCTGTTTTTT CAISESGSGELFF
TRBJ2-1 TRBD2 TRBV29-1 many TGCAGCGTTGAACGGGGACTAGCGGGTACTGAGCAGTTCTTC CSVERGLAGTEQFF
TRBJ2-5 NA TRBV14 NA TGTGCCAGCAGCCAAGATTACGGTACAGGGAGGGCAGAGACCCAGTACTTC CASSQDYGTGRAETQYF
TRBJ1-2 NA TRBV7-2 NA TGTGCCAGCAGCTACTTTCGGAGTCGTGTGGGGGGATTGGATGGCTACACCTTC CASSYFRSRVGGLDGYTF
TRBJ2-2 NA TRBV5-6 NA TGTGCCAGCAGCTTTGCAGTCACGGACCGATTTCGGGACGGGGAGCTGTTTTTT CASSFAVTDRFRDGELFF
TRBJ2-5 TRBD2 TRBV28 NA TGTGCCAGCAGTACCCGGACTAGCGGGAGGGGATACCAAGAGACCCAGTACTTC CASSTRTSGRGYQETQYF
TRBJ2-7 TRBD2 TRBV6-5 NA TGTGCCAGCAGGGTCCGACTAGCGGGAGTCGAGCAGTACTTC CASRVRLAGVEQYF
TRBJ2-3 NA TRBV20-1 NA TGCAGTGCGGTCCAGCGCGATACGCAGTATTTT CSAVQRDTQYF
TRBJ1-1 NA TRBV28 once TGTGCCAGCAGTCAAAGGACAGTAGCTTCCGAAGCTTTCTTT CASSQRTVASEAFF
TRBJ2-2 TRBD1 TRBV4-3 NA TGCGCCAGCAGCCAAGATCCTACAGGGGTGCGAGGGGAGCTGTTTTTT CASSQDPTGVRGELFF
TRBJ2-7 NA TRBV28 once TGTGCCAGCAGCAGACTCGGGGGTGGGGGCTACGAGCAGTACTTC CASSRLGGGGYEQYF
TRBJ2-7 TRBD2 TRBV5-1 NA TGCGCCAGCAGTTCTACTAGCGGATCCTACGAGCAGTACTTC CASSSTSGSYEQYF
TRBJ1-2 TRBD1 TRBV12-5 NA TGTGCTAGTGGTCGACAGGGGGCTGGCTACACCTTC CASGRQGAGYTF
TRBJ2-5 TRBD1 TRBV28 NA TGTGCCAGCAGTTTATCCGCCCTGACAGGGGGAGAGACCCAGTACTTC CASSLSALTGGETQYF
TRBJ2-1 TRBD2 TRBV9 NA TGTGCCAGCAGCTCCGGGACTAGCGGGGGGAATGAGCAGTTCTTC CASSSGTSGGNEQFF
TRBJ2-3 TRBD2 TRBV7-6 NA TGTGCCAGCAGCTTATCACGACTAGCGGGAACAGATACGCAGTATTTT CASSLSRLAGTDTQYF
TRBJ2-7 NA TRBV2 NA TGTGCCAGCAGTCAACAGGGTGGCCCCTACGAGCAGTACTTC CASSQQGGPYEQYF
TRBJ2-2 TRBD2 TRBV5-1 NA TGCGCCAGCAGCTTGATTACAGCGGGAGGGGCCGGGGAGCTGTTTTTT CASSLITAGGAGELFF
TRBJ1-3 TRBD1 TRBV10-3 NA TGTGCCATCAGGGGGACAGGGGCAGGGACCATATATTTT CAIRGTGAGTIYF
TRBJ1-2 NA TRBV10-3 NA TGTGCCATCAGTGACGGGGGGCGGGGCTACACCTTC CAISDGGRGYTF
TRBJ2-7 TRBD1 TRBV4-1 NA TGCGCCAGCAGCCAACGGACAGGGTGGGAGCAGTACTTC CASSQRTGWEQYF
TRBJ2-3 TRBD2 TRBV4-2 NA TGTGCCAGCAGCCAAGATCGGGGGGAATGGAGTCCAGATACGCAGTATTTT CASSQDRGEWSPDTQYF
TRBJ1-2 TRBD1 TRBV28 NA TGTGCCAGCAGTATCCAGCAGGGGGGCTATGGCTACACCTTC CASSIQQGGYGYTF